The clone carrying this T cell receptor (beta chain) was seen just once. As yet, its antigen is unknown. The sample is drawn from a study of T cell repertoires in cytomegalovirus infection. General study findings and limits: Clonotype analysis showed dominance of the ex vivo response by HLA-C-restricted CMV-specific TCR beta clonotypes.

One entry per CDR3 protein, called by TCRdb with MiXCR from the reads. The repertoire includes 700,000 to 900,000 distinct CDR3 sequences, roughly 29% of them detected once, and 10% to 15% sits in the top ten. Germline CDR1 SGHTS, CDR2 YDEGEE. CDR3 length: 13 residues. Trimming took off 0 bases at V and 8 bases at J, with 11 bases between the two ends. The sample consisted of cultured CD8+ T cells from PBMCs, taken from culture after CMV antigen stimulation. This receptor was identified in a human donor in good health (CMV status not recorded). Some clones in this sample may be carry-over from other donors' samples. The chain has TRBV5-8 and TRBJ1-1, with a tentative D call TRBD1 (6 bases). The chain's CDR3 is CASSLVDRSEAFF. CDR3 nucleotides: TGTGCCAGCAGCTTGGTTGACAGGTCAGAAGCTTTCTTT.